Included here is one TCR beta chain sequence, with context. Its matching antigen is unknown. The CDR3 contains 14 residues. V shed 4 bases and J 4 bases; nucleotides not matched to a gene: 5. Germline values: CDR1 SGHNT, CDR2 YENEEA. Assay: immunoSEQ multiplex PCR; the TCRdb copy retains only in-frame clones and omits some. The sample lists about 1,500 clones; about 27% were seen once. These data belong to a study of T cells in localized non-small cell lung cancer. The study's findings and limits: Across samples, adjacent lung featured a median around 55 of the top 100 tumor clones.

The rearrangement uses TRBV11-3 and TRBJ2-5; 8 bases map to TRBD1. This material consisted of lung tumor tissue, taken before any cancer treatment. This sequence originates from a woman aged 40 to 75 with stage II lung adenocarcinoma. CDR3 sequence reads: CASSYRTGRETQYF. The CDR3 DNA is TGTGCCAGCAGCTACCGGACAGGGCGAGAGACCCAGTACTTC.